This is a list of T cell receptor beta chains from one sample in a study of T cells in Graves' hyperthyroidism and ophthalmopathy. From the multiplex PCR reads, TCRdb called clonotypes with MiXCR, one entry per CDR3 protein. Found here are approximately 640,000 distinct CDR3 sequences, roughly 16% of them singletons; the top ten hold around 4%. Sequenced material: blood. These receptors came from a woman aged 30 to 39 with Graves' hyperthyroidism. The CDR3 runs from the conserved cysteine through the conserved F or W. The order of the fields is V gene, J gene, clone size, D gene, CDR3 DNA, CDR3 protein. The D gene is left open where the match is weak. For some rows the clone size is stated as once, few or many, or as a class when expanded; others skip it.

TRBV20-1	TRBJ2-1	many	.	TGCAGTGCCAACCCGGGGCGGTCCTCCTACAATGAGCAGTTCTTC	CSANPGRSSYNEQFF
TRBV7-2	TRBJ1-6	few	TRBD1	TGTGCCAGCAGTGGGACAGGGGGCGCGGGAATCTATAATTCACCCCTCCACTTT	CASSGTGGAGIYNSPLHF
TRBV9	TRBJ1-5	.	TRBD1	TGTGCCAGCAGCCACAGGGGGCTGAGCAATCAGCCCCAGCATTTT	CASSHRGLSNQPQHF
TRBV18	TRBJ2-7	many	TRBD1	TGTGCCAGCTCACTCGCCGGGACAGGGGGCGACGAGCAGTACTTC	CASSLAGTGGDEQYF
TRBV12-3/TRBV12-4	TRBJ2-7	many	.	TGTGCCAGCAGCCTCCATTTGGGGGGGCATGGATACGAGCAGTACTTC	CASSLHLGGHGYEQYF
TRBV10-2	TRBJ1-1	many	TRBD1	TGCGCCAGCAGTGAGCCCGGACAGGCGAACACTGAAGCTTTCTTT	CASSEPGQANTEAFF
TRBV2	TRBJ2-7	.	TRBD1	TGTGCCAGCAGTCCGCGGCGGGCTGGGACAGTCTACGAGCAGTACTTC	CASSPRRAGTVYEQYF
TRBV5-1	TRBJ2-7	many	TRBD1	TGTGCCAGCAGTTTAGTTACAGGGGCCTACGAGCAGTACTTC	CASSLVTGAYEQYF
TRBV6-2/TRBV6-3	TRBJ2-7	many	.	TGTGCCAGCACCGAGCCCGACGGGTCCTACGAGCAGTACTTC	CASTEPDGSYEQYF
TRBV6-6	TRBJ2-1	many	.	TGTGCCAGCAGTTACAGGGAAACCTACAATGAGCAGTTCTTC	CASSYRETYNEQFF
TRBV7-3	TRBJ2-5	many	.	TGTGCCAGCAGCTTAAGGGTCCAAGAGACCCAGTACTTC	CASSLRVQETQYF
TRBV12-5	TRBJ2-7	many	.	TGTGCTAGTGCTCAGATACAGGGTTACGAGCAGTACTTC	CASAQIQGYEQYF
TRBV14	TRBJ2-3	few	.	TGTGCCAGCAGCCCCCGGGTGGGGGTCGCAGATACGCAGTATTTT	CASSPRVGVADTQYF
TRBV2	TRBJ2-7	many	.	TGTGCCAGCAGGGCCCCCCTCCTAGCCTACGAGCAGTACTTC	CASRAPLLAYEQYF
TRBV28	TRBJ2-7	many	TRBD2	TGTGCCAGCAGCCGTATAGCGGGGGGCTACGAGCAGTACTTC	CASSRIAGGYEQYF
TRBV2	TRBJ2-3	many	.	TGTGCCAGCAGTGAGCGGGCCCTCAATGTGAAGCAGTATTTT	CASSERALNVKQYF
TRBV6-2/TRBV6-3	TRBJ2-3	.	.	TGTGCCAGCAGTCAGGGATTGACTAGAAACACAGATACGCAGTATTTT	CASSQGLTRNTDTQYF
TRBV7-3	TRBJ2-5	many	.	TGTGCCAGCAGCCCACAGGGCCTGGAGACCCAGTACTTC	CASSPQGLETQYF
TRBV15	TRBJ1-1	few	TRBD1	TGTGCCACCAGCACAGGACAGGGCCCCAAGAACACTGAAGCTTTCTTT	CATSTGQGPKNTEAFF
TRBV7-9	TRBJ2-2	once	.	TGTGCCAGCAGCCAAGTGGCAGCGGCGATAAACACCGGGGAGCTGTTTTTT	CASSQVAAAINTGELFF
TRBV29-1	TRBJ2-1	.	.	TGCAGCGTTGACGGGATAGGGCTCTACAATGAGCAGTTCTTC	CSVDGIGLYNEQFF
TRBV12-3/TRBV12-4	TRBJ2-2	many	TRBD1	TGTGCCAGCAGTTCCCGGGACAGGAACACCGGGGAGCTGTTTTTT	CASSSRDRNTGELFF
TRBV14	TRBJ2-7	many	.	TGTGCCAGCAGTCGTGGGCCATGGGAGCAGTACTTC	CASSRGPWEQYF
TRBV4-1	TRBJ2-7	.	TRBD2	TGCGCCAGCAGCCTCCGGTATCCCAGGGAGGGCGACGAGCAGTACTTC	CASSLRYPREGDEQYF
TRBV2	TRBJ1-6	few	.	TGTGCCAGCGGTCCTTACTATAATTCACCCCTCCACTTT	CASGPYYNSPLHF
TRBV25-1	TRBJ1-1	many	.	TGTGCCAGCAAAGGGAACACTGAAGCTTTCTTT	CASKGNTEAFF